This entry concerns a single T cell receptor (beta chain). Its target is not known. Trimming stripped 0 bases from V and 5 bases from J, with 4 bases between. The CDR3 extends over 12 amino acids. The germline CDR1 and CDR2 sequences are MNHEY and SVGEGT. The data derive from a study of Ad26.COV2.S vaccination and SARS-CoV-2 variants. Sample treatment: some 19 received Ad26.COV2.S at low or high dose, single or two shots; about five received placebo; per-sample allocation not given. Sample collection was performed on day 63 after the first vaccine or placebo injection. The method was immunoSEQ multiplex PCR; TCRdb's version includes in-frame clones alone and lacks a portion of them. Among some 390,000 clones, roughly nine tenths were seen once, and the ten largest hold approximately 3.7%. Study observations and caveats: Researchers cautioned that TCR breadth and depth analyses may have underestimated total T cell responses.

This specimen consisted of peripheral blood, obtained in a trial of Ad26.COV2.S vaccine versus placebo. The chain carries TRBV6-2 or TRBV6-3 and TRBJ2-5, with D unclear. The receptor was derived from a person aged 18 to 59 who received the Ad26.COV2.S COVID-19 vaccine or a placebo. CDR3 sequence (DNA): TGTGCCAGCAGTTACTCGTGGGAGACCCAGTACTTC. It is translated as CASSYSWETQYF.